Listed here are 30 T cell receptor beta chains from one sample, sequenced in a study of blood T cell repertoires in COVID-19 (dated by TCRdb to 2020 to 2021). The library was built by means of the immunoSEQ multiplex PCR assay. Here the immuneACCESS table is served through TCRdb, limited to in-frame sequences with V and J called. Missing clones are a known gap in these copies; in checked studies unresolved V genes cover under half, and the rest lacks a known reason. Present in this sample are around 200,000 clones, over 70% of which were seen just once. The ten largest clonotypes hold approximately 2.9% of the sample. The sample consisted of peripheral blood. The receptors were sampled from a man over 45 with active or convalescent COVID-19.

The CDR3 DNA follows: TGCGCCAGCAGCACCGGAACCGAGGAGGGGGAGCTGTTTTTT. This sequence encodes CASSTGTEEGELFF. V and J are TRBV5-1 and TRBJ2-2, with D uncertain. CDR1 and CDR2 from the germline V gene are SGHRS and YFSETQ. Between the trimmed V and J ends, which lost 4 bases and 8 bases, there was a span of 15 bases. The length of the CDR3 is 14 residues. The whole variable domain, filled in from reference TRBV5-1 and TRBJ2-2, reads KAGVTQTPRYLIKTRGQQVTLSCSPISGHRSVSWYQQTPGQGLQFLFEYFSETQRNKGNFPGRFSGRQFSNSRSEMNVSTLELGDSALYLCASSTGTEEGELFFGEGSRLTVL.

The chain recombines TRBV19 with TRBJ1-4; TRBD1 matches at 8 bases. V lost 5 bases to trimming and J lost 8 bases; unmatched junction nucleotides: 10. This CDR3 comprises 15 residues. From germline, CDR1 is LNHDA and CDR2 SQIVND (reference sequence). The CDR3: CASSPTGTGTEKLFF. The CDR3 DNA follows: TGTGCCAGTAGTCCTACAGGGACAGGTACCGAAAAACTGTTTTTT.

The chain couples TRBV13 to TRBJ2-7, with TRBD1 identical over 7 bases. CDR1 and CDR2 (germline): PRHDT, FYEKMQ (reference sequence). With 5 bases clipped from V and 7 bases from J, the junction kept 5 bases outside the gene matches. This CDR3 has 12 amino acids. CDR3 sequence: CASSPRGWEQYF. The CDR3 DNA is TGTGCCAGCAGCCCCAGGGGGTGGGAGCAGTACTTC.

This chain connects TRBV3-1 (or the pseudogene TRBV3-2) to TRBJ2-1; a possible D gene is TRBD2 (5 bases). Germline lookup yields CDR1 LGHDT and CDR2 YNNKEL (reference sequence). Between the trimmed V and J ends, which lost 0 bases and 6 bases, there was a span of 12 bases. CDR3 length: 15 residues. CDR3 DNA sequence: TGTGCCAGCAGCCAAGAAGGCCTAGCCATCAATGAGCAGTTCTTC. Protein product: CASSQEGLAINEQFF.

The V call is TRBV19, the J call TRBJ2-1; D is unclear. Trimming took 5 bases from V and 0 from J, leaving 14 bases between them. The germline V gene has CDR1 LNHDA and CDR2 SQIVND (reference sequence). The length of the CDR3 is 16 residues. CDR3 nucleotide sequence: TGTGCCAGTAGTCTGACTCTTCTGAGCTCCTACAATGAGCAGTTCTTC. Translation gives CASSLTLLSSYNEQFF.

V gene TRBV19 combines with J gene TRBJ1-6; D is possibly TRBD1 (6 bases). CDR3 length: 17 amino acids. Germline lookup yields CDR1 LNHDA and CDR2 SQIVND (reference sequence). Trimming removed 5 bases at V and 7 bases at J, with 21 bases between. CDR3 amino acids: CASSLRGHQLGNSPLHF. DNA for the CDR3: TGTGCCAGTAGTCTGAGGGGACACCAGTTGGGGAATTCACCCCTCCACTTT.

The V gene is TRBV7-2, the J gene TRBJ2-5; no firm D call. This CDR3 contains 14 residues. Germline V gene lookup returns CDR1 SGHTA and CDR2 FQGNSA. The germline V and J ends were trimmed by 0 bases and 5 bases, with 10 bases remaining between them. In DNA form, the CDR3 reads TGTGCCAGCAGCTTAGCGGAGCCACCGGAGACCCAGTACTTC. Its protein product is CASSLAEPPETQYF.

This clone turned up a few times. This sequence joins TRBV5-5 and TRBJ1-1; TRBD1 aligns across 11 bases. V trimming: 4 bases; J trimming: 0 bases; junction bases outside the gene matches: 14. Germline loops: CDR1 SGHKS, CDR2 YYEKEE (reference sequence). The CDR3 has 19 amino acids. In DNA form, the CDR3 reads TGTGCCAGCAGCGCGGGACTCGGGACAGGGGGTCTTTTGAACACTGAAGCTTTCTTT. Translated, it gives CASSAGLGTGGLLNTEAFF. The variable domain in full, with the rest retrieved from reference TRBV5-5 and TRBJ1-1, is DAGVTQSPTHLIKTRGQQVTLRCSPISGHKSVSWYQQVLGQGPQFIFQYYEKEERGRGNFPDRFSARQFPNYSSELNVNALLLGDSALYLCASSAGLGTGGLLNTEAFFGQGTRLTVV.

CDR3 sequence reads: CASSQVLAGDRAKNIQYF. Here the CDR3 DNA reads TGTGCCAGCAGTCAAGTCCTAGCGGGAGATCGAGCCAAAAACATTCAGTACTTC. V usage is TRBV5-5 and J usage is TRBJ2-4; 10 bases are a match to TRBD2. CDR1 is SGHKS, CDR2 YYEKEE, per germline (reference sequence). The J segment lost 0 bases and the V segment lost 5 bases, leaving 11 bases of the junction unmatched. The CDR3 has 18 amino acids.

This rearrangement joins TRBV5-4 to TRBJ1-1, with 10 bases fitting TRBD1. V dropped 4 bases and J dropped 0; count of bases not matched to a gene: 3. Germline CDR1 reads SGHNT; CDR2 reads YYREEE (reference sequence). The CDR3 length is 15 residues. CDR3 in amino acids: CASSPGQGVNTEAFF. CDR3 nucleotide sequence: TGTGCCAGCAGCCCCGGACAGGGGGTGAACACTGAAGCTTTCTTT.

The chain employs TRBV3-1 (or the pseudogene TRBV3-2) and TRBJ2-1; tentatively, D is TRBD1 (6 bases). The V end lost 4 bases, the J end lost 7 bases, and 17 bases lay between the germline ends. This CDR3 contains 15 residues. Germline CDR1 LGHDT, CDR2 YNNKEL (reference sequence). The CDR3 nucleotides read TGTGCCAGCAGCCCAAGCCTGGGGGCGCGGAATGAGCAGTTCTTC. Its protein product is CASSPSLGARNEQFF.

This chain joins TRBV6-6 and TRBJ1-2, with D hard to call. The V end lost 6 bases, the J end lost 10 bases, and 18 bases lay between the germline ends. The CDR3 totals 13 residues. The germline CDR1 and CDR2 sequences are MNHNY and SVGAGI (reference sequence). CDR3 nucleotide sequence: TGTGCCAGCAGACCCCCCTCACAGAAATACTACACCTTC. Residues: CASRPPSQKYYTF.

This rearrangement joins TRBV10-3 to TRBJ2-7; no clear D gene. The V gene lost 0 bases and the J gene lost 3 bases, with 9 bases spanning the gap. The CDR3 totals 14 residues. CDR1 ENHRY and CDR2 SYGVKD come from the germline V gene. The CDR3 bases are TGTGCCATCAGTGAGTCGAATGTACACTACGAGCAGTACTTC. Its protein product is CAISESNVHYEQYF.

V gene TRBV3-1 (or the pseudogene TRBV3-2) combines with J gene TRBJ1-2; no definite D call. Germline CDR1 LGHDT, CDR2 YNNKEL (reference sequence). V gave up 1 base and J gave up 1 base, with 10 bases separating them. This CDR3 has 15 amino acids. The CDR3 region is CASSQGQNNNYGYTF. CDR3 sequence (DNA): TGTGCCAGCAGCCAAGGCCAGAATAATAACTATGGCTACACCTTC.

V usage is TRBV27 and J usage is TRBJ2-5, with TRBD2 matching over 7 bases. Germline trimming cut 6 bases from V and 7 bases from J; bases unmatched to any gene: 8. The CDR3 covers 13 residues. The germline gives CDR1 MNHEY, CDR2 SMNVEV (reference sequence). Here the CDR3 DNA reads TGTGCCAGCAGCCGCGGGGGTAGTGGGACCCAGTACTTC. This translates into CASSRGGSGTQYF.

The DNA for the CDR3 is TGTGCCAGCAGCCAAGATAGTGGGCTAGCGGCATACGAGCAGTACTTC. It translates to CASSQDSGLAAYEQYF. This rearrangement joins TRBV4-2 to TRBJ2-7; 7 bases are shared with TRBD2. J gave up 4 bases and V 0 bases, and 9 bases lay outside the gene matches. The CDR3 is 16 residues long. Germline V lookup: CDR1 LGHNA, CDR2 YNFKEQ.

The chain carries TRBV2 and TRBJ1-5; D remains ambiguous. Germline V gives CDR1 SNHLY, CDR2 FYNNEI. Trimming took 3 bases from V and 2 from J, leaving 5 bases between them. This CDR3 comprises 13 residues. Written as DNA, the CDR3 is TGTGCCAGCAGTGATCTCCGCAATCAGCCCCAGCATTTT. It specifies CASSDLRNQPQHF.

The J gene is TRBJ2-7, the V gene TRBV9, with 10 bases that match TRBD1. Trimming at V came to 4 bases and at J to 1 base, leaving 8 bases not matched to a gene. The CDR3 contains 16 residues. The germline gives CDR1 SGDLS, CDR2 YYNGEE. The CDR3 reads CASSPSRTGGSYEQYF. DNA for the CDR3: TGTGCCAGCAGCCCCTCGAGGACAGGGGGGTCCTACGAGCAGTACTTC.

Comment on this clone: Germline is not matched at one junction end, which may reflect a read error. This sequence joins TRBV7-7 and TRBJ2-2, with 8 nucleotides matching TRBD1. The CDR3 is 16 amino acids. The germline gives CDR1 SSHAT, CDR2 FNYEAQ (reference sequence). In DNA, the CDR3 is TGTGCTAGCAGCGCGGGGACAGGTGATTGGACCGGGGAGCTGTTTTTT. Translation: CASSAGTGDWTGELFF.

The chain joins TRBV11-2 to TRBJ1-2, with TRBD1 identical over 8 bases. Germline V gene lookup returns CDR1 SGHAT and CDR2 FQNNGV. V was pared by 5 bases and J by 4 bases, with 6 bases of the junction left unmatched. The CDR3 contains 14 residues. CDR3 nucleotides: TGTGCCAGCAGCAGCAGGGGGCGCGGCTATGGCTACACCTTC. Translating it yields CASSSRGRGYGYTF.

This chain uses TRBV5-1 with TRBJ2-1; 9 bases fit TRBD2. CDR3 length: 15 residues. The germline V gene has CDR1 SGHRS and CDR2 YFSETQ. Trimming took 0 bases from V and 2 from J; bases not matched to a gene: 0. For the CDR3, the DNA is TGCGCCAGCAGCTTGGCTAGCGGGACCTACAATGAGCAGTTCTTC. It is translated as CASSLASGTYNEQFF.

The chain employs TRBV7-9 and TRBJ2-1; a weak D match, TRBD2 (5 bases). The germline V gene encodes CDR1 SEHNR and CDR2 FQNEAQ (reference sequence). The CDR3 is made up of 17 amino acids. V lost 5 bases to trimming and J lost 3 bases, with 20 bases between them. The chain's CDR3 is CASSGERTPVGYNEQFF. The CDR3 DNA is TGTGCCAGCAGCGGCGAGCGGACCCCGGTGGGCTACAATGAGCAGTTCTTC.

This chain joins TRBV28 and TRBJ1-1; D is unresolved. In germline, CDR1 is MDHEN, CDR2 SYDVKM. Trimming stripped 5 bases from V and 0 bases from J, with 7 bases between. This CDR3 has 13 residues. The CDR3 DNA follows: TGTGCCAGCAGTCGAGTTTTGAACACTGAAGCTTTCTTT. It is translated as CASSRVLNTEAFF.

This sequence joins TRBV11-1 and TRBJ2-2; D is possibly TRBD1 (6 bases). CDR1 is SGHAT and CDR2 is FQDESV in the germline V gene (reference sequence). This CDR3 has 15 residues. The V gene lost 5 bases and the J gene lost 1 base, with 11 bases spanning the gap. For the CDR3, the DNA is TGTGCCAGCAGCCCCGGACAGTTGAACACCGGGGAGCTGTTTTTT. Protein product: CASSPGQLNTGELFF.

The chain carries TRBV10-3 and TRBJ1-1; 7 bases agree with TRBD1. CDR1 is ENHRY, CDR2 SYGVKD, per germline. CDR3 length: 14 amino acids. V shed 10 bases, J shed 5 bases, and the junction held 13 bases outside the gene matches. The CDR3, as DNA: TGTGCCACTCAAGACAGGGCACTAGGAACTGAAGCTTTCTTT. Translation gives CATQDRALGTEAFF.

This chain joins TRBV6-5 and TRBJ1-1; the D gene is possibly TRBD1 (5 bases). The CDR3 covers 12 residues. Germline CDR1 is MNHEY and CDR2 is SVGAGI. Trimming took 8 bases from V and 4 from J, leaving 11 bases between them. The CDR3 loop reads CASGGLGTEAFF. In DNA, the CDR3 is TGTGCCAGCGGGGGGTTGGGCACTGAAGCTTTCTTT.

This clone was seen a single time. The chain has TRBV7-2 and TRBJ1-5; unclear D gene. The CDR3 spans 13 residues. Germline V lookup: CDR1 SGHTA, CDR2 FQGNSA. Trimming stripped 1 base from V and 3 bases from J, with 4 bases between. CDR3 DNA sequence: TGTGCCAGCAGCTTAGATCACAATCAGCCCCAGCATTTT. Its translation is CASSLDHNQPQHF.

V and J are TRBV19 and TRBJ1-2; tentative D call: TRBD1 (5 bases). Germline V gives CDR1 LNHDA, CDR2 SQIVND (reference sequence). V was clipped by 2 bases and J by 8 bases, with 15 bases between them. The CDR3 spans 14 residues. CDR3 in amino acids: CASSITPGKGGYTF. DNA of the CDR3: TGTGCCAGTAGTATAACCCCCGGAAAGGGGGGCTACACCTTC.

J is TRBJ1-2 and V is TRBV28; D call uncertain. With 10 bases removed from V and 4 bases from J, the gap between germline ends came to 16 bases. The CDR3 contains 13 residues. CDR1 is MDHEN, CDR2 SYDVKM, per germline. As DNA, the CDR3 is TGTGCCATCTGCCCTCGAGAGATCTATGGCTACACCTTC. This gives the protein CAICPREIYGYTF.

The chain recombines TRBV10-3 with TRBJ2-1; 16 bases agree with TRBD2. There are 18 residues in the CDR3. Germline V gene lookup returns CDR1 ENHRY and CDR2 SYGVKD. With V trimmed by 4 bases and J by 7 bases, 10 bases remained unmatched. CDR3 sequence (DNA): TGTGCCATCAGTGGAGCGGGGACTAGCGGGAGGGCCGGTAATGAGCAGTTCTTC. Translated, it gives CAISGAGTSGRAGNEQFF.